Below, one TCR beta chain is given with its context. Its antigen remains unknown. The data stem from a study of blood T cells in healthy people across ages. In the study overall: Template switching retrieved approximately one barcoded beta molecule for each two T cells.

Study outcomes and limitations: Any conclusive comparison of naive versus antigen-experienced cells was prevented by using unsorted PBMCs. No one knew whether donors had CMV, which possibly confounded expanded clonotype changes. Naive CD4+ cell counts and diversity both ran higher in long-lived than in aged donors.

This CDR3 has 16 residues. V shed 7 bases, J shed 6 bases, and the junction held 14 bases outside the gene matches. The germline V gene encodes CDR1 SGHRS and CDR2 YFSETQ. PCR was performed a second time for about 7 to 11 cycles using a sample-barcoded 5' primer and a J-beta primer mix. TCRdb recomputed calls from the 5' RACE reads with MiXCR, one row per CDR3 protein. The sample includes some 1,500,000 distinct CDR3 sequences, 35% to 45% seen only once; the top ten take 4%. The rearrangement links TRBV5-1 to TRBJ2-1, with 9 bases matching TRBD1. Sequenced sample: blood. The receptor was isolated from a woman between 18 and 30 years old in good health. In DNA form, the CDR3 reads TGCGCCAGCGGCCAGCTAGGACAGGGGAGTAGCAATGAGCAGTTCTTC. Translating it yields CASGQLGQGSSNEQFF.